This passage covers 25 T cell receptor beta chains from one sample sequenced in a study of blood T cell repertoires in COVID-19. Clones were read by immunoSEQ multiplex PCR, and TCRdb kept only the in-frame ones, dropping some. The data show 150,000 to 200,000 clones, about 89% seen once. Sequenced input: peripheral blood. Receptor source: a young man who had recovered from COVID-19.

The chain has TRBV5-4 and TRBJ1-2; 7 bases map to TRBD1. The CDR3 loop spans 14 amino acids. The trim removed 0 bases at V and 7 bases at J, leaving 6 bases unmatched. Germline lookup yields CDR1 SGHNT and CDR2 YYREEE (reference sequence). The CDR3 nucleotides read TGTGCCAGCAGCTTGGTCTCGGGGACAGCTGGCTACACCTTC. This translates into CASSLVSGTAGYTF.

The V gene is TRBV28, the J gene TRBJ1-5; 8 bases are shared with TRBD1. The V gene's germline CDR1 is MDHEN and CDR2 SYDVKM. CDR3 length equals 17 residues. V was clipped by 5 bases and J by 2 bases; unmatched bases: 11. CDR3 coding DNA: TGTGCCAGCAGTCCCCTGGGAATGGGACAGGGCAATCAGCCCCAGCATTTT. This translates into CASSPLGMGQGNQPQHF. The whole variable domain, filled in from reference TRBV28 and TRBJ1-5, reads DVKVTQSSRYLVKRTGEKVFLECVQDMDHENMFWYRQDPGLGLRLIYFSYDVKMKEKGDIPEGYSVSREKKERFSLILESASTNQTSMYLCASSPLGMGQGNQPQHFGDGTRLSIL.

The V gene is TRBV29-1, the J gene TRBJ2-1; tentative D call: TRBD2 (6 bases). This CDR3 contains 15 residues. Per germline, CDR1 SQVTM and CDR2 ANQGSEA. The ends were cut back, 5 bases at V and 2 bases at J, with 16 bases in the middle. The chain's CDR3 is CSVSVGGITYNEQFF. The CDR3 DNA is TGCAGCGTTTCGGTCGGCGGGATCACCTACAATGAGCAGTTCTTC.

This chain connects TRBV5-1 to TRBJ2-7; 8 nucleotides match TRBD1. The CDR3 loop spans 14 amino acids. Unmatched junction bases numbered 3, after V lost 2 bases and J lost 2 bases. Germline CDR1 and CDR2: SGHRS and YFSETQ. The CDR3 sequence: CASSFRTGPYEQYF. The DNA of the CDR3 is TGCGCCAGCAGCTTCCGGACAGGGCCCTACGAGCAGTACTTC.

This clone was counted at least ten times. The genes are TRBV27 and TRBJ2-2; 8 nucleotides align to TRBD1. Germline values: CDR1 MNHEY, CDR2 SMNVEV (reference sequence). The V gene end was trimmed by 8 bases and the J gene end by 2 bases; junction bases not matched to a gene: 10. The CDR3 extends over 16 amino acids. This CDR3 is CASGTGTGFNTGELFF. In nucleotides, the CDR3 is TGTGCCAGCGGAACCGGGACAGGATTTAACACCGGGGAGCTGTTTTTT.

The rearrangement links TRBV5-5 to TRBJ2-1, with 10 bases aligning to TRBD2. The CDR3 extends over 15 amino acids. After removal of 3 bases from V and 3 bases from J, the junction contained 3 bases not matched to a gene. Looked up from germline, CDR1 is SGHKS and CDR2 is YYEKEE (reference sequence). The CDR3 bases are TGTGCCAGCAGCTCGGGACTAGCGAGCTACAATGAGCAGTTCTTC. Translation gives CASSSGLASYNEQFF.

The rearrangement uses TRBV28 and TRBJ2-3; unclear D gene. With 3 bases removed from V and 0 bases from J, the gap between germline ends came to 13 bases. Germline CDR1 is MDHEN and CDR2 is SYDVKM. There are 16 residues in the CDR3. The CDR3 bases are TGTGCCAGCAGTTTGAGCTCAGCGCCTAGCACAGATACGCAGTATTTT. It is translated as CASSLSSAPSTDTQYF. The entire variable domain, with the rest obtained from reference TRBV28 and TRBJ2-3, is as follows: DVKVTQSSRYLVKRTGEKVFLECVQDMDHENMFWYRQDPGLGLRLIYFSYDVKMKEKGDIPEGYSVSREKKERFSLILESASTNQTSMYLCASSLSSAPSTDTQYFGPGTRLTVL.

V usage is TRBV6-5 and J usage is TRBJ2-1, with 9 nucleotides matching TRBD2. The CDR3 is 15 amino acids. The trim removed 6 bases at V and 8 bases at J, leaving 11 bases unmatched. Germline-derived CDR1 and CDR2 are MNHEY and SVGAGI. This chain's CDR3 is CASSGQDSGSYEQFF. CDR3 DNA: TGTGCCAGCAGCGGGCAGGATAGCGGGAGCTATGAGCAGTTCTTC.

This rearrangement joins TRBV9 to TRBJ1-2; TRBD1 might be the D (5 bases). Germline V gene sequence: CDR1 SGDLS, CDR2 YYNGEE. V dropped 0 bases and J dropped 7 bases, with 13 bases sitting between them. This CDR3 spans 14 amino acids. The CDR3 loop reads CASSVGGGSLGYTF. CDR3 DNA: TGTGCCAGCAGCGTAGGGGGGGGGAGCCTTGGCTACACCTTC.

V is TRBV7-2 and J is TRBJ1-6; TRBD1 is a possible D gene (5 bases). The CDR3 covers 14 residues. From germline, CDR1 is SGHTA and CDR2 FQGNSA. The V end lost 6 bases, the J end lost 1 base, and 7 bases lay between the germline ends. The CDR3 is CASSQGSYNSPLHF. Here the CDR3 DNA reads TGTGCCAGCAGTCAGGGATCCTATAATTCACCCCTCCACTTT.

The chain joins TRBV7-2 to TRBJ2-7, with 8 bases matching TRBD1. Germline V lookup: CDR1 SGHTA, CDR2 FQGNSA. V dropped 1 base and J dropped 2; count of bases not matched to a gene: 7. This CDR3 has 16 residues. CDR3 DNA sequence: TGTGCCAGCAGCTTAGGCTCCGGGACAGGAGCCTACGAGCAGTACTTC. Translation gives CASSLGSGTGAYEQYF.

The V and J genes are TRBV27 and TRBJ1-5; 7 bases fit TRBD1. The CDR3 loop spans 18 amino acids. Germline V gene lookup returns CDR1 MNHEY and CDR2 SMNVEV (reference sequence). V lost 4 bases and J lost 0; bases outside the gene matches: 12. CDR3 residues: CASSSTRDSSLSNQPQHF. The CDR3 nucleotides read TGTGCCAGCAGTTCGACCCGGGACAGTTCTCTTAGCAATCAGCCCCAGCATTTT.

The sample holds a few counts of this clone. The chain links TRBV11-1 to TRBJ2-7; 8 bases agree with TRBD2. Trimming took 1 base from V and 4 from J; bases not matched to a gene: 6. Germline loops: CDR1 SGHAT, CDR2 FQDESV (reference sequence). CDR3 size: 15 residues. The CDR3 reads CASSLGTSGAYEQYF. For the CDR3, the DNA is TGTGCCAGCAGCTTAGGAACTAGCGGCGCGTACGAGCAGTACTTC. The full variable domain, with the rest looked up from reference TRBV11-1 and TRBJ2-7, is EAEVAQSPRYKITEKSQAVAFWCDPISGHATLYWYRQILGQGPELLVQFQDESVVDDSQLPKDRFSAERLKGVDSTLKIQPAELGDSAMYLCASSLGTSGAYEQYFGPGTRLTVT.

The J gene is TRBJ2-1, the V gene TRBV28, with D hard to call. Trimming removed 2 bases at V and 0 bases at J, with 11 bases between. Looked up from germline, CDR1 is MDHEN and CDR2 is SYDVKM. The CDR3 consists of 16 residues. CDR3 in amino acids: CASSLIDSSSYNEQFF. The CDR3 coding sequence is TGTGCCAGCAGTTTAATAGATTCGAGCTCCTACAATGAGCAGTTCTTC.

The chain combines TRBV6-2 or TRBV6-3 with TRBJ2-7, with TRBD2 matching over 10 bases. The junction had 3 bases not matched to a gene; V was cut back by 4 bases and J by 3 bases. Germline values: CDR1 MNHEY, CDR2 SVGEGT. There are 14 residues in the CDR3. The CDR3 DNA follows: TGTGCCAGCAGTTCCGGGACTAGCGACTACGAGCAGTACTTC. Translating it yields CASSSGTSDYEQYF.

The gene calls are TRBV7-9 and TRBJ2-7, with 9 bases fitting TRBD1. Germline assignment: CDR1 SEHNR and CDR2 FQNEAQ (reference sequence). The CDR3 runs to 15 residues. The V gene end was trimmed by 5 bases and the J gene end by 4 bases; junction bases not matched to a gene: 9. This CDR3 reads CASSLEWGQGYEQYF. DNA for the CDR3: TGTGCCAGCAGCCTAGAGTGGGGACAGGGTTACGAGCAGTACTTC.

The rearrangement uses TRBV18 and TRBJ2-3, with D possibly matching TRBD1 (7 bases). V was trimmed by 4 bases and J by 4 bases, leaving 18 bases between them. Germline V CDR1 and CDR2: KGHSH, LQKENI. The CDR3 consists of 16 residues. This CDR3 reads CASSQGRTGGPDTQYF. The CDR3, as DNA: TGTGCCAGCTCACAAGGGAGGACAGGAGGCCCAGATACGCAGTATTTT.

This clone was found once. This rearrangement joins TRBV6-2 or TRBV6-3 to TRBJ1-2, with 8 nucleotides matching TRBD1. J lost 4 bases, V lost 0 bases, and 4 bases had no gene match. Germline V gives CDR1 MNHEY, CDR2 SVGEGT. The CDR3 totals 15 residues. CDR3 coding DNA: TGTGCCAGCAGTTACTCAGGGACAGGTCCCTATGGCTACACCTTC. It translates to CASSYSGTGPYGYTF.

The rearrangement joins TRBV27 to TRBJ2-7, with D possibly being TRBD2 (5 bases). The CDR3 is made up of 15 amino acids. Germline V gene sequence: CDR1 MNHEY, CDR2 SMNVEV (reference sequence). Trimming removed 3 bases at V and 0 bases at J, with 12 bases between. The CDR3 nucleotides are TGTGCCAGCAGTTTTGAGATAGCGAGCTCCTACGAGCAGTACTTC. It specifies CASSFEIASSYEQYF.

The DNA for the CDR3 is TGTGCCAGCAGTTTTTTAGGGACAGGGAACTATGGCTACACCTTC. Residues: CASSFLGTGNYGYTF. This rearrangement joins TRBV27 to TRBJ1-2; 9 bases fit TRBD1. Germline CDR1 reads MNHEY; CDR2 reads SMNVEV (reference sequence). The CDR3 covers 15 residues. V shed 3 bases, J shed 2 bases, and the junction held 4 bases outside the gene matches.

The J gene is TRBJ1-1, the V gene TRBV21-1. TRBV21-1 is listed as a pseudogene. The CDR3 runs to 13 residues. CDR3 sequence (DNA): TGTGCCAGCAGCAAAGTTTGCGAAACTGAAGCTTTCTTT. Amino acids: CASSKVCETEAFF.

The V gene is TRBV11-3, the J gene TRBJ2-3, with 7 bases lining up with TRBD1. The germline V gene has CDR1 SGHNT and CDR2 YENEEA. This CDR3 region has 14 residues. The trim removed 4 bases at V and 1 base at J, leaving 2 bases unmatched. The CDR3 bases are TGTGCCAGCAGCTCCGGACAGGGCACAGATACGCAGTATTTT. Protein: CASSSGQGTDTQYF.

The CDR3 bases are TGTGCCAGTAGCGGACAGGGGGCGTTCGGTCTGTTTTTT. This codes for CASSGQGAFGLFF. The chain combines TRBV19 with TRBJ1-4; 11 positions agree with TRBD1. CDR3 size: 13 residues. The ends lost 6 bases at V and 14 bases at J; junction bases unmatched: 8. CDR1 and CDR2 (germline): LNHDA, SQIVND (reference sequence).

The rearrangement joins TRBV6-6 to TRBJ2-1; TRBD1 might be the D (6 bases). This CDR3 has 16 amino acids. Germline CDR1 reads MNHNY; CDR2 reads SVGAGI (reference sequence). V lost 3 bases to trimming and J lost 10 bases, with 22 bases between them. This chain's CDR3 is CASSYDKLGVGGEQFF. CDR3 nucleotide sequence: TGTGCCAGCAGTTATGATAAACTCGGGGTTGGGGGCGAGCAGTTCTTC.

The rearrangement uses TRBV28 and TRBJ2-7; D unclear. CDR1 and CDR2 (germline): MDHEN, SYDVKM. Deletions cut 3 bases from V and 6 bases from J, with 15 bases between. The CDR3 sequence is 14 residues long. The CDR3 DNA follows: TGTGCCAGCAGTTTGGAACAGACCCTACGCGAGCAGTACTTC. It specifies CASSLEQTLREQYF. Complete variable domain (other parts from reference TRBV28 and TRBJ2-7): DVKVTQSSRYLVKRTGEKVFLECVQDMDHENMFWYRQDPGLGLRLIYFSYDVKMKEKGDIPEGYSVSREKKERFSLILESASTNQTSMYLCASSLEQTLREQYFGPGTRLTVT.